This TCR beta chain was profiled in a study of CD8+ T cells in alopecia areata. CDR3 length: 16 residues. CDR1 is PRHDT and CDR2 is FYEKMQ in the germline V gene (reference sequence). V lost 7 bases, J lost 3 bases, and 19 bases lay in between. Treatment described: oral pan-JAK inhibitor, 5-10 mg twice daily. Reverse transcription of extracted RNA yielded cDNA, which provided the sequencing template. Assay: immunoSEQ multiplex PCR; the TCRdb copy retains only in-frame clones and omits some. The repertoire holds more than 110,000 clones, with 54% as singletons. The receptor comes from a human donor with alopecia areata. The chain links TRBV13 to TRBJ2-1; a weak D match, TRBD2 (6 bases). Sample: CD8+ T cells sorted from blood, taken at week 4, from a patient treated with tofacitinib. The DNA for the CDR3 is TGTGCCAGCACCGACCGGGACTCGAACCTCTACAATGAGCAGTTCTTC. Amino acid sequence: CASTDRDSNLYNEQFF.